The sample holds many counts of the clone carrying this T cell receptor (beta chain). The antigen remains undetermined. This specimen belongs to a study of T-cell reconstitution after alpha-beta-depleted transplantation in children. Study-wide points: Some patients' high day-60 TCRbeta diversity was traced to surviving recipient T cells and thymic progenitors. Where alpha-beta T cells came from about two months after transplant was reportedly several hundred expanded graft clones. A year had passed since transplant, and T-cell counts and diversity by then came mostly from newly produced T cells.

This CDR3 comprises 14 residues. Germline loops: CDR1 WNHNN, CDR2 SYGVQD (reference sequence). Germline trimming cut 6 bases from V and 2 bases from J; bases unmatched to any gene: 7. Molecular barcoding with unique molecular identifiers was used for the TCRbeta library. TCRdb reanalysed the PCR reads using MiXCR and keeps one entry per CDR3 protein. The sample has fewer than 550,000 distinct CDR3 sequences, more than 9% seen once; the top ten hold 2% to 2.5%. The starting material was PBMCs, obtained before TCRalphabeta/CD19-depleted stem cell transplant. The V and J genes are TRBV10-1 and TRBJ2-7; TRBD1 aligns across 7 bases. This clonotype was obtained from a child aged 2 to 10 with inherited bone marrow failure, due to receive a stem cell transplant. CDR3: CASSDRDRPYEQYF. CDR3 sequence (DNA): TGCGCCAGCAGCGACCGGGACAGACCCTACGAGCAGTACTTC.